This T cell receptor (beta chain) came from a study of control samples from healthy donors and cancer patients. Sequencing was performed with immunoSEQ multiplex PCR; in TCRdb, only in-frame clones are kept and a portion is missing. The data contain around 130,000 clones, around nine tenths of them singletons. Germline values: CDR1 MGHDK, CDR2 SYGVNS. The ends were cut back, 9 bases at V and 4 bases at J, with 15 bases in the middle. The CDR3 runs 13 residues. Material: blood. The chain carries TRBV25-1 and TRBJ1-2; tentatively, D is TRBD1 (6 bases). This TCR derives from a man aged 25-45 years in good health. CDR3 protein: CASGRGAGYGYTF. The CDR3 bases are TGTGCCAGTGGGCGGGGGGCAGGCTATGGCTACACCTTC.